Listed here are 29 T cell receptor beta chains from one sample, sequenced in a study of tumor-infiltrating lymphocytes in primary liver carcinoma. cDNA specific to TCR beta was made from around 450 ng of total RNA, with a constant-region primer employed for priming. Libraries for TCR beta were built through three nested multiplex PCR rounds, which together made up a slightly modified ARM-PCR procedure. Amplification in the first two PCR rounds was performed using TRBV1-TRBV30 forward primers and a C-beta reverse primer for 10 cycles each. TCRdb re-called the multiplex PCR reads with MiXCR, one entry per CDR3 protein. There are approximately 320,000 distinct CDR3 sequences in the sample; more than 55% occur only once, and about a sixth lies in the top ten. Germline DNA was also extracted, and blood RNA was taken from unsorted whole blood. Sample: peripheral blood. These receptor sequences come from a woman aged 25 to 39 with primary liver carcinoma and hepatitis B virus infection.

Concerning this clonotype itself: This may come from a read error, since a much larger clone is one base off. The chain's CDR3 is CANSQERLATDTQYF. CDR3 bases: TGTGCCAACAGCCAAGAGCGTCTAGCCACAGATACGCAGTATTTT. The gene calls are TRBV14 and TRBJ2-3, with a possible D match to TRBD2 (5 bases). This CDR3 comprises 15 residues. Germline lookup yields CDR1 SGHDN and CDR2 FVKESK.

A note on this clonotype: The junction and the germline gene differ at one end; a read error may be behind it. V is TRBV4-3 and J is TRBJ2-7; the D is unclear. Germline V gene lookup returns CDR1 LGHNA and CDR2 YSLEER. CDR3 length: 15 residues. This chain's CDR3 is CASSQDMTATYEQYF. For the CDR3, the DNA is TGCGCCAGTAGCCAAGATATGACTGCCACCTACGAGCAGTACTTC.

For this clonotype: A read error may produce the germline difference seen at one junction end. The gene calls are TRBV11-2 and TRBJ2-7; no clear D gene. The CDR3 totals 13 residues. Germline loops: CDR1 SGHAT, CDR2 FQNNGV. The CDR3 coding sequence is TGTGCCAGCAGCTTTACTGCTTCCTACGAGGAGTACTTC. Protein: CASSFTASYEEYF.

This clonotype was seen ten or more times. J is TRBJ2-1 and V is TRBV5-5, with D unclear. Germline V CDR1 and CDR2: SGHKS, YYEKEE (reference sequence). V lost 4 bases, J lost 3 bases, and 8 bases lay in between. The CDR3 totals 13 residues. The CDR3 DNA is TGTGCCAGCAGCCATGACTTCTACAATGAGCAGTTCTTC. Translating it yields CASSHDFYNEQFF. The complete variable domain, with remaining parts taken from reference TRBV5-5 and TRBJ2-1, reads DAGVTQSPTHLIKTRGQQVTLRCSPISGHKSVSWYQQVLGQGPQFIFQYYEKEERGRGNFPDRFSARQFPNYSSELNVNALLLGDSALYLCASSHDFYNEQFFGPGTRLTVL.

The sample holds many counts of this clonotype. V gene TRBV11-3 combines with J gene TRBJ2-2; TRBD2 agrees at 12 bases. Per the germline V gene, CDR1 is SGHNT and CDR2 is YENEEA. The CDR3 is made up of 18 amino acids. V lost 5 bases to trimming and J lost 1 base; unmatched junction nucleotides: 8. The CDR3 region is CASSPQSGLAGNTGELFF. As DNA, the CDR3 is TGTGCCAGCAGCCCTCAATCGGGACTAGCGGGGAACACCGGGGAGCTGTTTTTT.

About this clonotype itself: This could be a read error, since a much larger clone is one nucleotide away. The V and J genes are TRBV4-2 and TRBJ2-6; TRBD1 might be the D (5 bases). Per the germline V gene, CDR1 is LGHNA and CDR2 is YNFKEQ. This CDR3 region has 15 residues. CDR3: CASSQVVSGADVLTF. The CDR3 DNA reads TGTGCCAGCAGCCAAGTTGTCTCTGGGGCCGACGTCCTGACTTTC.

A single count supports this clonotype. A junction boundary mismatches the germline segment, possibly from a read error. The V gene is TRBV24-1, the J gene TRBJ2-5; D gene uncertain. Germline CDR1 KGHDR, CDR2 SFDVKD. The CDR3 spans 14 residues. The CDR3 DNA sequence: TGTGCCACCAGAGATTCCGGGCTCCGAGGTGCCCAGTACTTC. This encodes CATRDSGLRGAQYF.

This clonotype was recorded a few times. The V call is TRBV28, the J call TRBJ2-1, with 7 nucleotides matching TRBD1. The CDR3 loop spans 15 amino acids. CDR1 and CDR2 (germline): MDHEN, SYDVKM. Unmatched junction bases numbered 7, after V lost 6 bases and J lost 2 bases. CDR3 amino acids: CASRTGWSAYNEQFF. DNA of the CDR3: TGTGCCAGCAGGACAGGGTGGTCCGCCTACAATGAGCAGTTCTTC. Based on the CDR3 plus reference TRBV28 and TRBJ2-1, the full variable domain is DVKVTQSSRYLVKRTGEKVFLECVQDMDHENMFWYRQDPGLGLRLIYFSYDVKMKEKGDIPEGYSVSREKKERFSLILESASTNQTSMYLCASRTGWSAYNEQFFGPGTRLTVL.

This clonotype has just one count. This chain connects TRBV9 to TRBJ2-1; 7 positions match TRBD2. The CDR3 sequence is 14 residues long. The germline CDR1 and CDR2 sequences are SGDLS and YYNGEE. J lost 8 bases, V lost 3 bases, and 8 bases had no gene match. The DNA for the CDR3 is TGTGCCAGCAGCGACGACAGCGGGAACGATGAGCAGTTCTTC. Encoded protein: CASSDDSGNDEQFF.

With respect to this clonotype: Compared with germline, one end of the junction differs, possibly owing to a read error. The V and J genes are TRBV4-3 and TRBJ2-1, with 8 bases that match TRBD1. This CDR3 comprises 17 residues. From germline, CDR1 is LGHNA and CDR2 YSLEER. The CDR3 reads CANSQDRVAGGWDEQFF. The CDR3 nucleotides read TGTGCCAACAGCCAAGATAGGGTGGCAGGGGGCTGGGATGAGCAGTTCTTC.

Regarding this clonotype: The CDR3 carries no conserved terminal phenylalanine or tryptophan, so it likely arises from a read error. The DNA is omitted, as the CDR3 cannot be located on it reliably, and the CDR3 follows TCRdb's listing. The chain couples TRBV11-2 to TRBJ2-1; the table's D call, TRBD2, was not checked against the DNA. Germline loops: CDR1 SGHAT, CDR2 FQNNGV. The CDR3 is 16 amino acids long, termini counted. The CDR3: CASSLNTGPDDNERFL.

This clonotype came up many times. CDR3 in amino acids: CASSYSTGVGPERGQYF. Written as DNA, the CDR3 is TGTGCCAGCAGTTACTCGACGGGGGTCGGCCCCGAAAGGGGTCAGTACTTC. The gene calls are TRBV6-6 and TRBJ2-4; D is perhaps TRBD2 (6 bases). Germline lookup yields CDR1 MNHNY and CDR2 SVGAGI (reference sequence). This CDR3 comprises 17 residues. Trimming removed 0 bases at V and 12 bases at J, with 24 bases between.

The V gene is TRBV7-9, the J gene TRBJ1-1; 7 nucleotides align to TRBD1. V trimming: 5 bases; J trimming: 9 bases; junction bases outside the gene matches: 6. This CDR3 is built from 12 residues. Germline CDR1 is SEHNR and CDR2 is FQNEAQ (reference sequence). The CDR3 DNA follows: TGTGCCAGCAGCCGGGACAGTGATAAAGCTTTCTTT. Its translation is CASSRDSDKAFF.

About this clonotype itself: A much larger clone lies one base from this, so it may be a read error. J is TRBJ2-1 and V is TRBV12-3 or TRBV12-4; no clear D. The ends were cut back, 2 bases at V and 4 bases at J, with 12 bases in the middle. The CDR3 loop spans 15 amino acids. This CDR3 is CASSLSVIGYNEQFF. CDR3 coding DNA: TGTGCCAGCAGTTTAAGTGTGATTGGTTACAATGAGCAGTTCTTC.

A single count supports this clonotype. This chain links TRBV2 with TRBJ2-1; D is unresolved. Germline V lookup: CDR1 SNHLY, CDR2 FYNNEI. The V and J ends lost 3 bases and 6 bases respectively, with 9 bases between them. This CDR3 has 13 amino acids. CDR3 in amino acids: CASSEQPVNEQFF. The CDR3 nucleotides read TGTGCCAGCAGTGAGCAGCCGGTCAATGAGCAGTTCTTC. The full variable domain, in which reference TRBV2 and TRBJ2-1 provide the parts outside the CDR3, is EPEVTQTPSHQVTQMGQEVILRCVPISNHLYFYWYRQILGQKVEFLVSFYNNEISEKSEIFDDQFSVERPDGSNFTLKIRSTKLEDSAMYFCASSEQPVNEQFFGPGTRLTVL.

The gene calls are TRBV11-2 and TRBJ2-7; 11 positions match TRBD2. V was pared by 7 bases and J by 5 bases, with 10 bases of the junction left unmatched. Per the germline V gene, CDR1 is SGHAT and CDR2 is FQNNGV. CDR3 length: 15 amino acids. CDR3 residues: CASNPTSGTVNEQYF. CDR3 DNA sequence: TGTGCCAGCAACCCGACTAGCGGGACAGTAAACGAGCAGTACTTC.

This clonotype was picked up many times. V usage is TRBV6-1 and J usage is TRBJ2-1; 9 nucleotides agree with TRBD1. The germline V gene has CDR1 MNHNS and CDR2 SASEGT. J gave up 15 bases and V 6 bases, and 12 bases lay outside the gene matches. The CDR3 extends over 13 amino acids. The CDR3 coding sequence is TGTGCCAGCAGACGGACAGGGGACAGGCAGGGGTTCTTC. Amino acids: CASRRTGDRQGFF.

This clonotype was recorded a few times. In DNA, the CDR3 is TGTGCCAGCAGCTTACGTTCCTGGGGGGCCAACGTCCTGACTTTC. It translates to CASSLRSWGANVLTF. The genes are TRBV5-6 and TRBJ2-6, with D hard to call. The germline gives CDR1 SGHDT, CDR2 YYEEEE. The CDR3 has 15 residues. With 2 bases removed from V and 4 bases from J, the gap between germline ends came to 10 bases.

The CDR3 here is CASSLTGAGEQYF. In DNA, the CDR3 is TGTGCCAGCAGCTTGACGGGCGCAGGCGAGCAGTACTTC. This sequence joins TRBV11-1 and TRBJ2-7; D is uncertain. The CDR3 contains 13 residues. Germline V gene sequence: CDR1 SGHAT, CDR2 FQDESV (reference sequence). V lost 3 bases and J 6 bases, leaving 12 bases between the germline ends.

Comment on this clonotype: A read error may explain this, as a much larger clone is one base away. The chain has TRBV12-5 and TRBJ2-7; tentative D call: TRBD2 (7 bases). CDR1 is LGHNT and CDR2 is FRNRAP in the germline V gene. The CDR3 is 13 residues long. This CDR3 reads CASGLGGGYEEYF. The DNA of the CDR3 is TGTGCTAGTGGTTTGGGCGGGGGCTACGAGGAGTACTTC.

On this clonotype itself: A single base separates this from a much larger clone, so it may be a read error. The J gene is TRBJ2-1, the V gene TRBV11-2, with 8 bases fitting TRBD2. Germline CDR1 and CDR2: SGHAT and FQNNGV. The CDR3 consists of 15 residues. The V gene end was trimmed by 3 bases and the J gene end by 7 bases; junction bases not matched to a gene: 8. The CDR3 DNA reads TGTGCCAGCAGCTTTTGGGGAAGCGGGGGAAATGAGCAGTTCTTC. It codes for CASSFWGSGGNEQFF. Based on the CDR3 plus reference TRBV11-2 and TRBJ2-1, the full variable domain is EAGVAQSPRYKIIEKRQSVAFWCNPISGHATLYWYQQILGQGPKLLIQFQNNGVVDDSQLPKDRFSAERLKGVDSTLKIQPAKLEDSAVYLCASSFWGSGGNEQFFGPGTRLTVL.

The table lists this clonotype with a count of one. The CDR3, as DNA: TGTGCCAGTGCAGGGGGGATGAAAACAAATGAAAAACTGTTTTTT. Translating it yields CASAGGMKTNEKLFF. The chain has TRBV19 and TRBJ1-4; 7 positions match TRBD1. Germline V gene sequence: CDR1 LNHDA, CDR2 SQIVND (reference sequence). This CDR3 is built from 15 residues. Trimming cost V 8 bases and J 5 bases; bases outside gene matches: 11. Filled out from reference TRBV19 and TRBJ1-4, the complete variable domain reads DGGITQSPKYLFRKEGQNVTLSCEQNLNHDAMYWYRQDPGQGLRLIYYSQIVNDFQKGDIAEGYSVSREKKESFPLTVTSAQKNPTAFYLCASAGGMKTNEKLFFGSGTQLSVL.

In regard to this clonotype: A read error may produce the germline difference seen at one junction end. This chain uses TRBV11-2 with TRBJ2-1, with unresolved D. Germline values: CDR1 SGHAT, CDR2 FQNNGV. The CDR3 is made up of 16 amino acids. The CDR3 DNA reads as TGTGCCAGTAGCTCCGGCTCCCGAAGCTCCTACAATGAGCAGTTCTTC. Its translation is CASSSGSRSSYNEQFF.

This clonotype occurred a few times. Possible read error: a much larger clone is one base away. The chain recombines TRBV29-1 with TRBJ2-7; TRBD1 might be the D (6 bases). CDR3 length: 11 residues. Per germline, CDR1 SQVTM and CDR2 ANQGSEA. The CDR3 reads CSVNRDTEQHF. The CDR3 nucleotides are TGCAGCGTGAACCGGGACACCGAGCAGCACTTC.

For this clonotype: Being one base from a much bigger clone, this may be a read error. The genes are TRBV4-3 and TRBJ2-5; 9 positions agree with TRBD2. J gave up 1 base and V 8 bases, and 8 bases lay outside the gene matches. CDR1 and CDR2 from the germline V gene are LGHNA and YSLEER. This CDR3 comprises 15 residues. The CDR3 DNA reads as TGCGCCAGCCGCCCGGGGACTAGCCGCCAAGAGACCCAGTACTTC. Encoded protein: CASRPGTSRQETQYF.

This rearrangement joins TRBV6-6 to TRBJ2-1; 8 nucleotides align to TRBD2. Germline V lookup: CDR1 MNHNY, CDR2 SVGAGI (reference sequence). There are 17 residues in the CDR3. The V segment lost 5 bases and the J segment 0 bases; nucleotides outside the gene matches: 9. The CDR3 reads CASSVHVAGNSYNEQFF. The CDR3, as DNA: TGTGCCAGCAGTGTGCACGTAGCGGGGAACTCCTACAATGAGCAGTTCTTC.

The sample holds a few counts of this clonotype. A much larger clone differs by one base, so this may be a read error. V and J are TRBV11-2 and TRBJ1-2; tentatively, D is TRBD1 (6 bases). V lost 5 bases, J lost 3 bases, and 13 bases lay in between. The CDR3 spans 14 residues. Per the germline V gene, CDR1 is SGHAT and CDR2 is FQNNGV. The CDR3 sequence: CASSPLKGDYGYTF. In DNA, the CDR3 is TGTGCCAGCAGCCCCCTAAAGGGGGACTATGGCTACACCTTC.

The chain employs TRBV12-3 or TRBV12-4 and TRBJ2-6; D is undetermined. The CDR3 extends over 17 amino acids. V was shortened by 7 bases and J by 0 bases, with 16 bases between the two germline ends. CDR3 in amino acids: CASTRDPRASGANVLTF. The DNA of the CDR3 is TGTGCCAGCACCCGTGACCCGCGCGCCTCTGGGGCCAACGTCCTGACTTTC.

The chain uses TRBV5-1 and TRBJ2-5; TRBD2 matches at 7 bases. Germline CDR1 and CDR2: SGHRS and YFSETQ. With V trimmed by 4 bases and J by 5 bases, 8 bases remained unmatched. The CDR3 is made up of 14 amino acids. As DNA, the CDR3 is TGCGCCAGCAGCACCGGGACTACGGGGGAGACCCAGTACTTC. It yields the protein CASSTGTTGETQYF.